Listed here are 22 T cell receptor beta chains from one sample, sequenced in a study of technical replicates of blood from a handful of donors. Clones were sequenced by immunoSEQ multiplex PCR, and TCRdb holds only the in-frame ones, with some missing. In the table there are around 80,000 clones, roughly 98% of which are singletons. The sample taken for sequencing was T cells isolated from PBMCs. The receptors come from a human donor in good health.

J is TRBJ1-1 and V is TRBV5-5, with D possibly TRBD1 on 6 matching bases. Germline V gene sequence: CDR1 SGHKS, CDR2 YYEKEE (reference sequence). This CDR3 has 14 amino acids. Deletions cut 0 bases from V and 5 bases from J, with 11 bases between. In nucleotides, the CDR3 is TGTGCCAGCAGCTTGGTACAGGGTGGGACTGAAGCTTTCTTT. Translated, it gives CASSLVQGGTEAFF.

The rearrangement joins TRBV11-2 to TRBJ1-1; 10 bases agree with TRBD1. V shed 6 bases and J 1 base; nucleotides not matched to a gene: 8. The germline CDR1 and CDR2 sequences are SGHAT and FQNNGV. CDR3 length equals 16 residues. The CDR3 nucleotides are TGTGCCAGCAGTCGCCCCCGGGACAGGGGGAACACTGAAGCTTTCTTT. Translated: CASSRPRDRGNTEAFF. Filled out from reference TRBV11-2 and TRBJ1-1, the complete variable domain reads EAGVAQSPRYKIIEKRQSVAFWCNPISGHATLYWYQQILGQGPKLLIQFQNNGVVDDSQLPKDRFSAERLKGVDSTLKIQPAKLEDSAVYLCASSRPRDRGNTEAFFGQGTRLTVV.

V usage is TRBV7-9 and J usage is TRBJ1-1; TRBD1 might be the D (5 bases). CDR1 and CDR2 (germline): SEHNR, FQNEAQ (reference sequence). The CDR3 has 15 residues. V lost 4 bases to trimming and J lost 8 bases, with 20 bases between them. The CDR3 sequence is CASSSRDGWGREAFF. The CDR3 nucleotides are TGTGCCAGCAGCTCCAGGGATGGTTGGGGCAGGGAAGCTTTCTTT. Together with reference TRBV7-9 and TRBJ1-1, the CDR3 gives the full variable domain: DTGVSQNPRHKITKRGQNVTFRCDPISEHNRLYWYRQTLGQGPEFLTYFQNEAQLEKSRLLSDRFSAERPKGSFSTLEIQRTEQGDSAMYLCASSSRDGWGREAFFGQGTRLTVV.

V usage is TRBV19 and J usage is TRBJ2-4, with 9 positions matching TRBD1. Germline-derived CDR1 and CDR2 are LNHDA and SQIVND (reference sequence). The CDR3 has 17 residues. V lost 6 bases to trimming and J lost 3 bases; unmatched junction nucleotides: 12. The CDR3 DNA reads as TGTGCCAGTAGCCAAGTTACAGGGGGCGTCGACAAAAACATTCAGTACTTC. Its protein product is CASSQVTGGVDKNIQYF.

V is TRBV5-1 and J is TRBJ1-3; D not resolved. This CDR3 region has 16 residues. CDR1 is SGHRS and CDR2 is YFSETQ in the germline V gene. Trimming removed 0 bases at V and 0 bases at J, with 10 bases between. CDR3 region: CASSLGGLPSGNTIYF. The CDR3 nucleotides are TGCGCCAGCAGCTTGGGAGGGCTACCCTCTGGAAACACCATATATTTT.

The chain joins TRBV15 to TRBJ1-2, with D maybe TRBD1 (5 bases). V was trimmed by 0 bases and J by 13 bases, leaving 18 bases between them. Germline V lookup: CDR1 LNHNV, CDR2 YYDKDF (reference sequence). This CDR3 is 14 amino acids long. In nucleotides, the CDR3 is TGTGCCACCAGCAGAGAGGTGGGCCCCTTTAGGGGCACCTTC. Residues: CATSREVGPFRGTF.

The rearrangement uses TRBV28 and TRBJ2-2; D might be TRBD1 (5 bases). The V gene's germline CDR1 is MDHEN and CDR2 SYDVKM. The CDR3 contains 18 residues. Trimming pared 4 bases from V and 1 base from J, leaving 19 bases between. The CDR3 bases are TGTGCCAGCAGTTCCGAACCTGGACACCGGGTGAACACCGGGGAGCTGTTTTTT. Translated: CASSSEPGHRVNTGELFF.

The rearrangement uses TRBV4-1 and TRBJ1-5; 7 bases align to TRBD1. Trimming removed 4 bases from V and 5 bases from J; junction bases left unmatched: 5. Germline CDR1 MGHRA, CDR2 YSYEKL. There are 14 residues in the CDR3. The CDR3 coding sequence is TGCGCCAGCAGCCCCGAGGGGGCCTATCAGCCCCAGCATTTT. Protein product: CASSPEGAYQPQHF.

This chain connects TRBV28 to TRBJ2-1, with 13 bases matching TRBD2. Germline V lookup: CDR1 MDHEN, CDR2 SYDVKM. This CDR3 region has 15 residues. With 4 bases clipped from V and 9 bases from J, the junction kept 6 bases outside the gene matches. The CDR3 DNA follows: TGTGCCAGCAGTTCGGGACTAGCGGGACAGGGTGAGCAGTTCTTC. This sequence encodes CASSSGLAGQGEQFF.

This clone was found once. V is TRBV5-1 and J is TRBJ2-3, with 12 bases matching TRBD2. The CDR3 has 17 amino acids. V gave up 0 bases and J gave up 4 bases; unmatched junction bases: 6. Germline CDR1 is SGHRS and CDR2 is YFSETQ. The CDR3 DNA sequence: TGCGCCAGCAGCTTGGCGGCTAGCGGGAGGGCCGCAGATACGCAGTATTTT. Encoded protein: CASSLAASGRAADTQYF.

This clone was recorded once. The chain has TRBV7-6 and TRBJ2-1; 8 bases fit TRBD2. The trim removed 5 bases at V and 8 bases at J, leaving 11 bases unmatched. The CDR3 extends over 15 amino acids. Germline V CDR1 and CDR2: SGHVS, FNYEAQ. The CDR3 sequence: CASSREGGVGDEQFF. The CDR3 DNA sequence: TGTGCCAGCAGCCGGGAGGGGGGCGTCGGGGATGAGCAGTTCTTC.

This chain links TRBV15 with TRBJ2-7; D may be TRBD1 (5 bases). This CDR3 spans 14 amino acids. V was trimmed by 0 bases and J by 4 bases, leaving 10 bases between them. Germline values: CDR1 LNHNV, CDR2 YYDKDF (reference sequence). CDR3 in amino acids: CATSRDPQGYEQYF. The CDR3, as DNA: TGTGCCACCAGCAGAGACCCGCAGGGTTACGAGCAGTACTTC.

This chain joins TRBV11-2 and TRBJ2-1, with D perhaps TRBD2 (5 bases). The CDR3 consists of 15 residues. The germline CDR1 and CDR2 sequences are SGHAT and FQNNGV. The germline V and J ends were trimmed by 7 bases and 0 bases, with 13 bases remaining between them. The DNA for the CDR3 is TGTGCCAGCACCCTATGGGCGGGCTCCTACAATGAGCAGTTCTTC. It yields the protein CASTLWAGSYNEQFF.

The chain recombines TRBV7-8 with TRBJ1-1, with a weak D call TRBD1 (5 bases). The CDR3 contains 17 residues. V lost 6 bases and J lost 1, with 21 bases in between. CDR1 SGHVS and CDR2 FQNEAQ come from the germline V gene. The CDR3 is CASSRQNIRTPNTEAFF. The CDR3 bases are TGTGCCAGCAGTCGACAGAACATTCGAACTCCGAACACTGAAGCTTTCTTT.

V usage is TRBV6-1 and J usage is TRBJ1-4; D is ambiguous. Germline CDR1 is MNHNS and CDR2 is SASEGT. This CDR3 has 14 residues. The V gene lost 6 bases and the J gene lost 0 bases, with 8 bases spanning the gap. CDR3 nucleotide sequence: TGTGCCAGCAGCACAGTCGCAACTAATGAAAAACTGTTTTTT. It codes for CASSTVATNEKLFF.

As to this clone: At one boundary the junction diverges from the germline segment, which might be a read error. This chain joins TRBV6-4 and TRBJ2-5, with 7 bases fitting TRBD2. Germline V gene data show CDR1 as MRHNA and CDR2 as SNTAGT. The CDR3 length is 16 residues. The CDR3 DNA sequence: TGTGCCAGAAGTGGACTAGGGCAGCGTACACCCAAGACCCAGTACTTC. Its translation: CARSGLGQRTPKTQYF.

The rearrangement uses TRBV6-5 and TRBJ1-1; the match to TRBD1 covers 7 bases. CDR1 MNHEY and CDR2 SVGAGI come from the germline V gene. V shed 5 bases and J 1 base; nucleotides not matched to a gene: 7. The CDR3 loop spans 15 amino acids. The CDR3 sequence: CASSNDAGGNTEAFF. The CDR3 region has the DNA TGTGCCAGCAGTAATGATGCAGGGGGGAACACTGAAGCTTTCTTT.

V is TRBV2 and J is TRBJ2-7; a weak D match, TRBD1 (5 bases). The CDR3 covers 11 residues. V lost 1 base and J lost 12, with 10 bases in between. CDR1 and CDR2 (germline): SNHLY, FYNNEI. CDR3 DNA sequence: TGTGCCAGCAGTGAAGTTCAGGGTCGGTACTTC. It codes for CASSEVQGRYF.

The rearrangement uses TRBV6-1 and TRBJ2-5; possibly TRBD2 for D (5 bases). The germline V and J ends were trimmed by 8 bases and 4 bases, with 14 bases remaining between them. Germline assignment: CDR1 MNHNS and CDR2 SASEGT. The CDR3 totals 13 residues. CDR3: CASGRRWAETQYF. The DNA of the CDR3 is TGTGCCAGCGGACGGAGGTGGGCAGAGACCCAGTACTTC.

The chain is built from TRBV6-5 and TRBJ2-7, with D hard to call. Trimming removed 6 bases from V and 0 bases from J, with 12 bases in between. The CDR3 is made up of 14 amino acids. Germline V lookup: CDR1 MNHEY, CDR2 SVGAGI. The CDR3 loop reads CASRRGLVSYEQYF. CDR3 DNA sequence: TGTGCCAGCAGGCGAGGATTGGTCTCCTACGAGCAGTACTTC.

CDR3 in DNA: TGCGCCAGCAGCCATGAAGGGACAGACGAGCAGTACTTC. This translates into CASSHEGTDEQYF. The chain links TRBV5-1 to TRBJ2-7; 7 nucleotides align to TRBD1. In germline, CDR1 is SGHRS, CDR2 YFSETQ. The CDR3 loop spans 13 amino acids. V shed 4 bases and J 5 bases; nucleotides not matched to a gene: 6.

This clone was seen only once. The chain couples TRBV5-8 to TRBJ1-2; D is unresolved. V was pared by 1 base and J by 4 bases, with 8 bases between. CDR1 and CDR2 (germline): SGHTS, YDEGEE. The CDR3 covers 13 residues. The CDR3 sequence: CASSLFGGYGYTF. The DNA of the CDR3 is TGTGCCAGCAGCTTGTTCGGCGGCTATGGCTACACCTTC.